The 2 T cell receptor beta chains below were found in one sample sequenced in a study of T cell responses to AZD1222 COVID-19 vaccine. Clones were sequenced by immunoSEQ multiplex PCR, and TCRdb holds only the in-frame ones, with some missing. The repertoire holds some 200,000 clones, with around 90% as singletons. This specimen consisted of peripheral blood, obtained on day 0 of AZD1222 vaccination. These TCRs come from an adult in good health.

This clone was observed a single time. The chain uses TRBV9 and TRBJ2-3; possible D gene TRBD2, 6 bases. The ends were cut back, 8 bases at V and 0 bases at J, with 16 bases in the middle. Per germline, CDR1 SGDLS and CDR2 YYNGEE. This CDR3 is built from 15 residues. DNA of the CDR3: TGTGCCAGTAGGCGGCGCGGGACTAGCACAGATACGCAGTATTTT. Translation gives CASRRRGTSTDTQYF.

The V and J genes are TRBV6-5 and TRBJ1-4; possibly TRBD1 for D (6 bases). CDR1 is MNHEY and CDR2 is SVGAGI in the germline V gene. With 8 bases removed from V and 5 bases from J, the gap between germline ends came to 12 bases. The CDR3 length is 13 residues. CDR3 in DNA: TGTGCCAGCGTTGGACAGTTAAATGAAAAACTGTTTTTT. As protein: CASVGQLNEKLFF.